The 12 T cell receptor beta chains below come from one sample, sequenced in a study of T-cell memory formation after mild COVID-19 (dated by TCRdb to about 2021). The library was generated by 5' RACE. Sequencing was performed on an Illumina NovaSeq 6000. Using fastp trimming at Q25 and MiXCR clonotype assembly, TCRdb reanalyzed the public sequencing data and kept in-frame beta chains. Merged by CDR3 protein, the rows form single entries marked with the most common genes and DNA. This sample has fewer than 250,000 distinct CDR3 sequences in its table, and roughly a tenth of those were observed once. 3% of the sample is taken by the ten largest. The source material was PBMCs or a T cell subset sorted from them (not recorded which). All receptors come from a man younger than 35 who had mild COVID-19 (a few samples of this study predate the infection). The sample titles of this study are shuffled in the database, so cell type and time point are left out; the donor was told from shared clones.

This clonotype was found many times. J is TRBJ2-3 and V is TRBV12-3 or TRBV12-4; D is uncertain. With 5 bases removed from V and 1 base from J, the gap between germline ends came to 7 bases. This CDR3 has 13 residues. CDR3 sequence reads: CASSPAGTDTQYF. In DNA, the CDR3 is TGTGCCAGCAGTCCCGCGGGCACAGATACGCAGTATTTT.

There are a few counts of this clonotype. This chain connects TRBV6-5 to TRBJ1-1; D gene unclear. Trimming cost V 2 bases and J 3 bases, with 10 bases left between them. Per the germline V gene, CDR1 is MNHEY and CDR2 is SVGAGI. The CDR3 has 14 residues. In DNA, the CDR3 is TGTGCCAGCAGTTACCAATCCGGGGACACTGAAGCTTTCTTT. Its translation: CASSYQSGDTEAFF.

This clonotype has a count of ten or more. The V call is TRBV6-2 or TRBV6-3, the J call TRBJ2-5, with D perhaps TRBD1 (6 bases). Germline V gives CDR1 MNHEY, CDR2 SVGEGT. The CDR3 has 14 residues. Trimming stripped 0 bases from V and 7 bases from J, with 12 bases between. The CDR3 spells CASSYSGTTGTQYF. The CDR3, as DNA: TGTGCCAGCAGTTACTCCGGGACAACAGGGACCCAGTACTTC.

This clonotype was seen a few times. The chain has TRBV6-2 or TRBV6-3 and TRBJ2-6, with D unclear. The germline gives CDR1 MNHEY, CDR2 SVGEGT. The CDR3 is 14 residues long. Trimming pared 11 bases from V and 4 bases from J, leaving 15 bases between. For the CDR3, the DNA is TGTGCCGTAAGCAGGCCGTCGGGGGCCAACGTCCTGACTTTC. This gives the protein CAVSRPSGANVLTF.

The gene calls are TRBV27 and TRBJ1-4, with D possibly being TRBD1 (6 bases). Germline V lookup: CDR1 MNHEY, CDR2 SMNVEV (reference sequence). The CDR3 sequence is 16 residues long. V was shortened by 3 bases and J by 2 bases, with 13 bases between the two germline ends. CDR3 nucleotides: TGTGCCAGCAGTTTTAGCCCCGGGGGCACTAATGAAAAACTGTTTTTT. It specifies CASSFSPGGTNEKLFF.

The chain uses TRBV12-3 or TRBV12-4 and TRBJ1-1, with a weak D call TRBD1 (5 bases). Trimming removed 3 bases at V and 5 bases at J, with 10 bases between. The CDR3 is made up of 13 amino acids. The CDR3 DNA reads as TGTGCCAGCAGTTTGGTGGGGGAGACTGAAGCTTTCTTT. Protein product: CASSLVGETEAFF.

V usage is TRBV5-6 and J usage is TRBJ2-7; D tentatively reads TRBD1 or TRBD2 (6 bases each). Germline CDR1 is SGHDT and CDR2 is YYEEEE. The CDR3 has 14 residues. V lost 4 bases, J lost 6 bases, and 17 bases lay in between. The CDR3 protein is CASSPVGRGGEQYV. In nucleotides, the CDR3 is TGTGCCAGCAGCCCGGTCGGCAGGGGAGGCGAGCAGTACGTC.

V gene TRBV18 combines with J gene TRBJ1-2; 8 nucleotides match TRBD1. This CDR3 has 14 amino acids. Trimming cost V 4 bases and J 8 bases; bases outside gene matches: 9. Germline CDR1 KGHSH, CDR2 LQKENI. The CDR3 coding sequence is TGTGCCAGCTCACGCGGGACAGGCCCCGACGGCTACACCTTC. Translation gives CASSRGTGPDGYTF.

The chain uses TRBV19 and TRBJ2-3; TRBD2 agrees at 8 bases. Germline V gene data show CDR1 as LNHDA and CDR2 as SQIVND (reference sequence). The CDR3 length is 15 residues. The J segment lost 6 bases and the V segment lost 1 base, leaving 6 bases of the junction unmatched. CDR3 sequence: CASSIGLAGPDTQYF. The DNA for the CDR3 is TGTGCCAGTAGTATAGGGCTAGCGGGTCCGGATACGCAGTATTTT.

The CDR3 DNA sequence: TGTGCCAGCGGGACAGGGGCGAGCTCCTATAATTCACCCCTCCACTTT. It translates to CASGTGASSYNSPLHF. V gene TRBV5-5 combines with J gene TRBJ1-6; TRBD1 aligns across 10 bases. V dropped 7 bases and J dropped 0; count of bases not matched to a gene: 4. CDR1 SGHKS and CDR2 YYEKEE come from the germline V gene (reference sequence). The CDR3 extends over 16 amino acids. Full variable domain (outside the CDR3, taken from reference TRBV5-5 and TRBJ1-6): DAGVTQSPTHLIKTRGQQVTLRCSPISGHKSVSWYQQVLGQGPQFIFQYYEKEERGRGNFPDRFSARQFPNYSSELNVNALLLGDSALYLCASGTGASSYNSPLHFGNGTRLTVT.

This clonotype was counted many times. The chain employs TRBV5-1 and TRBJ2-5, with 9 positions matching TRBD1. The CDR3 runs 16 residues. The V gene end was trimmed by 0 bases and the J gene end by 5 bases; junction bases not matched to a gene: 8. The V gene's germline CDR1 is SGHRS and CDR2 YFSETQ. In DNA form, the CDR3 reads TGCGCCAGCAGCTTGGGACCAGCCGGGACAGGGGAGACCCAGTACTTC. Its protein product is CASSLGPAGTGETQYF.

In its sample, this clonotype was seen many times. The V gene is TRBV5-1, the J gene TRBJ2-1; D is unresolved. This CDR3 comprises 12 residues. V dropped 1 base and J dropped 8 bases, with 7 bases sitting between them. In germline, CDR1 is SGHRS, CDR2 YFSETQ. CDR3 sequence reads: CASSLMGYEQFF. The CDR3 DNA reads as TGCGCCAGCAGCTTGATGGGGTATGAGCAGTTCTTC. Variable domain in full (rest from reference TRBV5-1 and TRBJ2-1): KAGVTQTPRYLIKTRGQQVTLSCSPISGHRSVSWYQQTPGQGLQFLFEYFSETQRNKGNFPGRFSGRQFSNSRSEMNVSTLELGDSALYLCASSLMGYEQFFGPGTRLTVL.